This T cell receptor (beta chain) was profiled in a study of early T cells in non-severe SARS-CoV-2 infection. General study findings and limits: VDJdb-based matching was biased toward anti-spike CD8 responses and missed private and CD4 specificities.

This clonotype has at least ten counts. Its antigen remains unidentified. Germline CDR1 and CDR2: GTSNPN and SVGIG (reference sequence). V was clipped by 0 bases and J by 5 bases, with 8 bases between them. The CDR3 loop spans 14 amino acids. MiXCR, applied by TCRdb to the 5' RACE reads, yields one record per CDR3 protein. This table has more than 20,000 distinct CDR3 sequences, about 4.5% appearing once. V gene TRBV30 combines with J gene TRBJ1-6; D ambiguous. This TCR was sampled from an adult who was a healthcare worker with PCR-confirmed SARS-CoV-2 infection or an uninfected control (not recorded which). Sequencing used whole blood. DNA of the CDR3: TGTGCCTGGAGTGTAGTCAGCAATAATTCACCCCTCCACTTT. Amino acid sequence: CAWSVVSNNSPLHF.